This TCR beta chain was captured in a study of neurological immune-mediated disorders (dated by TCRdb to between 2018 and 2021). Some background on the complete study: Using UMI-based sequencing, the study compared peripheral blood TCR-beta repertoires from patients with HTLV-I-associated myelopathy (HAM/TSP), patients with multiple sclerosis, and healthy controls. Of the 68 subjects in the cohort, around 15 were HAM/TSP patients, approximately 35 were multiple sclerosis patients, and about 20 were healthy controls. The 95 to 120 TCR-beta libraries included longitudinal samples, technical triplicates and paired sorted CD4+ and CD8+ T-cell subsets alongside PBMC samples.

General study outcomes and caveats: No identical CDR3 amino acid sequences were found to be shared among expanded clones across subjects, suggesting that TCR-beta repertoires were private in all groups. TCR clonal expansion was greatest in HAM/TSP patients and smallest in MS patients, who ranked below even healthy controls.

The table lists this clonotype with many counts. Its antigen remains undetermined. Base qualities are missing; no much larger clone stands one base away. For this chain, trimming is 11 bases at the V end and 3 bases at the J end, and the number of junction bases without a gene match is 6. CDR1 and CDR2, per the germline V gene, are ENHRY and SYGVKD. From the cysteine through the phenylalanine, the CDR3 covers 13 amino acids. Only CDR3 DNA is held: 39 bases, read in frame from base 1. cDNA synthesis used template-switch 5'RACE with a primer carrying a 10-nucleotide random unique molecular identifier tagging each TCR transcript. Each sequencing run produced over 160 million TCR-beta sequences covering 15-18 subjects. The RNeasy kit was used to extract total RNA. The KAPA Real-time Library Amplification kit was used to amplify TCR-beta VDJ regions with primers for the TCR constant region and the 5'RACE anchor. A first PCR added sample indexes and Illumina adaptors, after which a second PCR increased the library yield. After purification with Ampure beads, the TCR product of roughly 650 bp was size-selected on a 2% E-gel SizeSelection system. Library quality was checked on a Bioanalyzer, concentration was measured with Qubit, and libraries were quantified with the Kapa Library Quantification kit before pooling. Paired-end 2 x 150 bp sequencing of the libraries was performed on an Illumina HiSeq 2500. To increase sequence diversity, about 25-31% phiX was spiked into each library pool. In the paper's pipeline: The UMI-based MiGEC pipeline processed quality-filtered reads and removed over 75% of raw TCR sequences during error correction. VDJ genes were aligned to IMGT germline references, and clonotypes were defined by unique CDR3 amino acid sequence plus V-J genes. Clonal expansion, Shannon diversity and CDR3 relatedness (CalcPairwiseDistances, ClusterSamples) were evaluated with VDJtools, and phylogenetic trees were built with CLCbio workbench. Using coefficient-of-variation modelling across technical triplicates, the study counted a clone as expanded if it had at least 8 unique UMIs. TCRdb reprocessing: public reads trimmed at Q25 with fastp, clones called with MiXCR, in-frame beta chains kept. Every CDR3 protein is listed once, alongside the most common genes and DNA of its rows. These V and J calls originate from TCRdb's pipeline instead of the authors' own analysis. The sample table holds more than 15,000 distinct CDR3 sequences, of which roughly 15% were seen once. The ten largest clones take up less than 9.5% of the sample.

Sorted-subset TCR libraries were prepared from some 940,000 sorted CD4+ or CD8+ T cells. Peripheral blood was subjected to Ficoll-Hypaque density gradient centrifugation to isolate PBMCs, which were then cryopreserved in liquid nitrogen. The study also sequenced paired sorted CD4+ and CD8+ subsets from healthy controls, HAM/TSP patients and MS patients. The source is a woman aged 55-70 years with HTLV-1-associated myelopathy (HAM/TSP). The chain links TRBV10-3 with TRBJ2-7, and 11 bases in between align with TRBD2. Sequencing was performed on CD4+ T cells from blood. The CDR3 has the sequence CAVGTSGVYEQYF. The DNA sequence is TGTGCCGTTGGGACTAGCGGAGTCTACGAGCAGTACTTC.